This T cell receptor beta chain originates from a study of blood T cell repertoires in COVID-19. Overall study: Sources were T cells, B-cell-depleted T cells, or PBMCs; the material itself was cDNA or gDNA.

Clones were read by immunoSEQ multiplex PCR, and TCRdb kept only the in-frame ones, dropping some. The sample has a few hundred thousand clones, about nine tenths seen once. CDR1 MDHEN and CDR2 SYDVKM come from the germline V gene. The CDR3 covers 14 residues. V lost 4 bases and J 2 bases, leaving 12 bases between the germline ends. Self-reported history from a screening survey and questionnaire set each donor's cohort. The genes are TRBV28 and TRBJ2-7; possibly TRBD1 for D (6 bases). The source of this sequence is a man aged 30 to 45 in a cohort exposed to, infected with or recovered from COVID-19 (not recorded which). Source material: PBMCs or T cells enriched from blood (not recorded which). The CDR3 region has the DNA TGTGCCAGCAGTTACAGGGCTGGGACCTACGAGCAGTACTTC. Its protein is CASSYRAGTYEQYF.